Presented here are 4 T cell receptor beta chains from one specimen sequenced in a study of PD-1 blockade in classical Hodgkin lymphoma. Sequenced by immunoSEQ multiplex PCR; TCRdb stores in-frame clones only, minus some. The data show 30,000 or so clones, 80% seen once. Noted time point: cycle 4 day 1 (C4D1), after more than 5 weeks of nivolumab. No patient escaped relapse after autologous stem cell transplantation, and brentuximab vedotin exposure varied. Sequencing was performed on peripheral blood mononuclear cells (PBMCs), taken before the fourth cycle of nivolumab. These receptors originate from a human donor with classical Hodgkin lymphoma.

The chain combines TRBV29-1 with TRBJ2-1, with a weak D call TRBD1 (6 bases). Deletions cut 5 bases from V and 2 bases from J, with 16 bases between. Germline CDR1 and CDR2: SQVTM and ANQGSEA. There are 15 residues in the CDR3. CDR3 DNA: TGCAGCGTTATTAAGGGGGTTGAAGCCTACAATGAGCAGTTCTTC. Amino acid sequence: CSVIKGVEAYNEQFF.

This clone ranks as medium-sized. Other DNA sequences from this sample encode an identical CDR3 as well. The rearrangement joins TRBV5-1 to TRBJ2-2; 12 bases match TRBD2. This CDR3 spans 16 amino acids. The germline CDR1 and CDR2 sequences are SGHRS and YFSETQ. The V and J ends lost 4 bases and 4 bases, in that order; junction bases with no gene match: 5. The CDR3: CASSLRLAGATGELFF. The DNA for the CDR3 is TGCGCCAGCAGCCTTAGACTAGCGGGAGCCACCGGGGAGCTGTTTTTT.

The chain uses TRBV5-1 and TRBJ2-7, with 7 bases lining up with TRBD1. The CDR3 spans 14 residues. V was clipped by 4 bases and J by 4 bases; unmatched bases: 8. The germline gives CDR1 SGHRS, CDR2 YFSETQ. The CDR3 loop is CASSPLAGGYEQYF. The CDR3 coding sequence is TGCGCCAGCAGCCCCCTAGCAGGGGGTTACGAGCAGTACTTC.

This clone was seen more than once but under ten times. J is TRBJ1-1 and V is TRBV11-2, with no clear D. The germline V gene encodes CDR1 SGHAT and CDR2 FQNNGV. The CDR3 length is 11 residues. Trimming removed 5 bases at V and 2 bases at J, with 3 bases between. The CDR3 nucleotides read TGTGCCAGCAGCCTCAACACTGAAGCTTTCTTT. Protein sequence: CASSLNTEAFF.